A single sample is the source of the 5 T cell receptor beta chains below, sequenced in a study of tumor and adjacent non-tumor tissue in lung cancer. The library came from three nested PCR rounds adapted from ARM-PCR protocols. Each CDR3 protein is one row after TCRdb ran MiXCR on the multiplex PCR reads. There are tens of thousands of distinct CDR3 sequences in the sample; approximately 72% occur only once, and roughly a tenth lies in the top ten. RNA was extracted from bulk tissue without any cell sorting. Sequencing was performed on lung tumor tissue. These receptors came from a woman in her thirties or forties with non-small cell lung cancer.

The gene calls are TRBV28 and TRBJ2-7; no clear D. V gave up 4 bases and J gave up 13 bases, with 26 bases separating them. CDR1 and CDR2 from the germline V gene are MDHEN and SYDVKM. The CDR3 sequence is 15 residues long. The DNA for the CDR3 is TGTGCCAGCAGTTCCGACCCCGGGCGGCGGTCGGTGCTATACTTC. The encoded protein is CASSSDPGRRSVLYF. The entire variable domain, with the rest obtained from reference TRBV28 and TRBJ2-7, is as follows: DVKVTQSSRYLVKRTGEKVFLECVQDMDHENMFWYRQDPGLGLRLIYFSYDVKMKEKGDIPEGYSVSREKKERFSLILESASTNQTSMYLCASSSDPGRRSVLYFGPGTRLTVT.

The rearrangement uses TRBV12-3 or TRBV12-4 and TRBJ2-1; 7 positions match TRBD2. The CDR3 has 16 residues. The V gene end was trimmed by 2 bases and the J gene end by 5 bases; junction bases not matched to a gene: 9. The CDR3 bases are TGTGCCAGCAGTTTAAGAAGCGGGGTGCTAAACAATGAGCAGTTCTTC. As protein: CASSLRSGVLNNEQFF.

This clonotype was observed a handful of times. This CDR3 reads CAISEVGQGAGEAFF. In nucleotides, the CDR3 is TGTGCCATCAGTGAAGTGGGACAGGGGGCTGGTGAAGCTTTCTTT. The chain combines TRBV10-3 with TRBJ1-1; 12 bases line up with TRBD1. The CDR3 is 15 amino acids. Losses at the gene ends were 3 bases for V and 7 bases for J; bases not matched to a gene: 6. Germline CDR1 and CDR2: ENHRY and SYGVKD.

In regard to this clonotype: This likely comes from a read error, as the CDR3 has no conserved phenylalanine or tryptophan at its end. The chain joins TRBV10-3 to TRBJ1-1, with D unclear. The CDR3 is made up of 13 amino acids. Germline assignment: CDR1 ENHRY and CDR2 SYGVKD. CDR3 DNA: TGTGCCATTAGTGAAATTGCTCGTTCTGAAGCTTTCTTA. As protein: CAISEIARSEAFL.

About this clonotype itself: Its ends do not fully match the called genes, so a read error is possible. This rearrangement joins TRBV5-1 to TRBJ2-3, with 12 bases lining up with TRBD2. The CDR3 is 19 residues long. Germline values: CDR1 SGHRS, CDR2 YFSETQ. The CDR3 DNA follows: TGTGCCAGCAGGAATCCATGGACTAGCGGGGAGACTAGCACAGTTACGCAATATTTT. This translates into CASRNPWTSGETSTVTQYF.